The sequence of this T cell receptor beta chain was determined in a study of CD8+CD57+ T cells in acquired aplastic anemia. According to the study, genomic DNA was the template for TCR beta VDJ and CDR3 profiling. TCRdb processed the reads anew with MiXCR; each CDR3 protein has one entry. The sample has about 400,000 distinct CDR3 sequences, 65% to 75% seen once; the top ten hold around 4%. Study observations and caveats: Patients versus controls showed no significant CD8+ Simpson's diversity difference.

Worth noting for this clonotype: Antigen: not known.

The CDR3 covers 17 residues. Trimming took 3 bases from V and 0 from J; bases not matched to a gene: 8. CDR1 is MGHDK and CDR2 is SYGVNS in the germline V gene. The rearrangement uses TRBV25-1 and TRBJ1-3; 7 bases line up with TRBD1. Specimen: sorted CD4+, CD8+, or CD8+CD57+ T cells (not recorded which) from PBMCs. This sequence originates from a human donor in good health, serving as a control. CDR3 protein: CASSDNRQGISGNTIYF. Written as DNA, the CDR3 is TGTGCCAGCAGTGACAACAGACAGGGCATCTCTGGAAACACCATATATTTT.